This T cell receptor beta chain came from a study of shared clonotypes between healthy human individuals. Sequencing was performed with immunoSEQ multiplex PCR; in TCRdb, only in-frame clones are kept and a portion is missing. Of 400,000 to 500,000 clones detected, about 79% appear once; the ten largest clones hold 10% to 15%. From germline, CDR1 is SNHLY and CDR2 FYNNEI. The CDR3 consists of 12 residues. Trimming shortened V by 6 bases and J by 3 bases, and 9 bases separated the two germline ends. The sequenced material came from PBMCs. This TCR was sampled from a woman in her thirties or forties in good health. Some clones in this sample may be carry-over from other donors' samples. The chain joins TRBV2 to TRBJ2-7; D is possibly TRBD2 (6 bases). The CDR3 here is CASSPAGYEQYF. CDR3 sequence (DNA): TGTGCCAGCAGCCCAGCGGGCTACGAGCAGTACTTC. The variable domain in full, completed from reference TRBV2 and TRBJ2-7, reads EPEVTQTPSHQVTQMGQEVILRCVPISNHLYFYWYRQILGQKVEFLVSFYNNEISEKSEIFDDQFSVERPDGSNFTLKIRSTKLEDSAMYFCASSPAGYEQYFGPGTRLTVT.